This TCR beta chain is from a study of blood T cell repertoires in COVID-19. Repertoires were generated with immunoSEQ multiplex PCR, while TCRdb's copy carries only in-frame clones and drops some. This sample has about 190,000 clones, with around 79% found just once. The CDR3 sequence is 14 residues long. CDR1 and CDR2 (germline): LGHDT, YNNKEL (reference sequence). V lost 1 base and J 5 bases, leaving 12 bases between the germline ends. Material for sequencing was peripheral blood. The source of this sequence is an older woman with acute or convalescent COVID-19. This rearrangement joins TRBV3-1 (or the pseudogene TRBV3-2) to TRBJ2-7; D perhaps matches TRBD2 (6 bases). The DNA of the CDR3 is TGTGCCAGCAGCCAAGTGGGTCGCGGGAACGAGCAGTACTTC. It encodes CASSQVGRGNEQYF.